This is a list of T cell receptor beta chains from one sample in a study of T cells in Graves' hyperthyroidism and ophthalmopathy. TCRdb re-derived calls from the multiplex PCR reads in MiXCR, one entry per CDR3 protein. The repertoire holds a few hundred thousand distinct CDR3 sequences, with 20% as singletons. Specimen: blood. These receptors were taken from a man aged 18 to 29 with Graves' hyperthyroidism. Each CDR3 is given with its conserved first and last residue. The order of the fields is J gene, clone size, V gene, D gene, CDR3 protein, CDR3 DNA. D genes are given only for firm matches. Not every row has a clone size; where given, it reads once, few, many or a size class.

TRBJ1-5 | many | TRBV6-2/TRBV6-3 | . | CASIDRNRRRGTSNQPQHF | TGTGCCAGCATAGACCGTAATCGGCGGCGGGGGACTAGCAATCAGCCCCAGCATTTT
TRBJ1-1 | many | TRBV5-5 | . | CASSRGTGSTEAFF | TGTGCCAGCAGCCGGGGAACGGGGAGCACTGAAGCTTTCTTT
TRBJ1-2 | . | TRBV12-3/TRBV12-4 | TRBD1 | CASRGTGRGYTF | TGTGCCAGCAGAGGGACAGGGCGCGGCTACACCTTC
TRBJ2-7 | once | TRBV19 | TRBD1 | CASSLQGVSYEQYF | TGTGCCAGTAGTCTACAGGGGGTCTCCTACGAGCAGTACTTC
TRBJ2-5 | many | TRBV7-9 | TRBD2 | CASSYFGGAGETQYF | TGTGCCAGCAGCTATTTCGGGGGGGCCGGGGAGACCCAGTACTTC
TRBJ2-2 | . | TRBV9 | TRBD2 | CASSVDPGLAGADTGELFF | TGTGCCAGCAGCGTAGACCCTGGACTAGCGGGGGCCGACACCGGGGAGCTGTTTTTT
TRBJ1-1 | many | TRBV12-3/TRBV12-4 | TRBD1 | CASTPGTGAIYGTEAFF | TGTGCCAGCACTCCCGGGACAGGGGCGATTTACGGCACTGAAGCTTTCTTT
TRBJ2-5 | many | TRBV11-2 | . | CASSSGAGRGTQYF | TGTGCCAGCAGCTCCGGGGCCGGGAGAGGGACCCAGTACTTC
TRBJ1-1 | many | TRBV19 | TRBD1 | CASSSGQQNTEAFF | TGTGCCAGTAGTTCGGGACAGCAGAACACTGAAGCTTTCTTT
TRBJ1-1 | . | TRBV12-3/TRBV12-4 | . | CASSSMVNTDAFF | TGTGCCAGCAGTTCGATGGTGAACACTGATGCTTTCTTT
TRBJ2-3 | . | TRBV11-2 | . | CASSWASTDTQYF | TGTGCCAGCAGCTGGGCTAGCACAGATACGCAGTATTTT
TRBJ2-2 | . | TRBV6-5 | . | CASSYTPDITGELFF | TGTGCCAGCAGTTACACGCCAGACATCACCGGGGAGCTGTTTTTT
TRBJ2-7 | many | TRBV19 | TRBD1 | CASSMGTGGPYEQYF | TGTGCCAGTAGTATGGGGACAGGGGGGCCCTACGAGCAGTACTTC
TRBJ1-1 | many | TRBV11-1 | . | CASSLGERPNTEAFF | TGTGCCAGCAGCTTAGGTGAACGGCCGAACACTGAAGCTTTCTTT
TRBJ2-7 | many | TRBV29-1 | . | CSVGGDLYEQYF | TGCAGCGTTGGGGGGGACCTTTACGAGCAGTACTTC
TRBJ2-5 | few | TRBV4-1 | . | CASSQETPSQIQETQYF | TGCGCCAGCAGCCAAGAAACCCCGAGTCAGATCCAAGAGACCCAGTACTTC
TRBJ1-5 | many | TRBV28 | . | CASTPGIGNQPQHF | TGTGCCAGTACCCCAGGGATTGGCAATCAGCCCCAGCATTTT
TRBJ2-2 | many | TRBV6-1 | . | CASGRTVNTGELFF | TGTGCCAGTGGAAGGACGGTGAACACCGGGGAGCTGTTTTTT
TRBJ1-1 | many | TRBV28 | . | CASSTYRADTEAFF | TGTGCCAGCAGTACATACAGGGCGGACACTGAAGCTTTCTTT
TRBJ2-5 | . | TRBV11-2 | TRBD2 | CASSLDRIPSGEETQYF | TGTGCCAGCAGCTTAGATCGAATCCCTAGCGGGGAAGAGACCCAGTACTTC
TRBJ1-1 | many | TRBV5-1 | . | CASHLPSGRAFF | TGCGCCAGCCACCTCCCCTCGGGGCGGGCTTTCTTT
TRBJ2-5 | few | TRBV12-3/TRBV12-4 | TRBD2 | CASRIAGGPETQYF | TGTGCCAGCAGGATAGCGGGGGGGCCGGAGACCCAGTACTTC
TRBJ1-1 | many | TRBV2 | . | CASSEARTAQAFF | TGTGCCAGCAGTGAAGCTCGGACAGCGCAAGCTTTCTTT
TRBJ1-1 | many | TRBV19 | TRBD1 | CASTSGQGHTEAFF | TGTGCCAGTACCTCGGGACAGGGACACACTGAAGCTTTCTTT
TRBJ1-2 | . | TRBV6-1 | . | CATSGGASYGYTF | TGTGCCACGTCGGGCGGGGCATCCTATGGCTACACCTTC
TRBJ1-2 | . | TRBV2 | . | CASSDGVDGYTF | TGTGCCAGCAGTGACGGAGTTGATGGCTACACCTTC
TRBJ1-2 | . | TRBV9 | . | CASSASGYHTF | TGTGCCAGCAGCGCCTCAGGGTACCACACCTTC
TRBJ1-2 | . | TRBV6-1 | . | CASSEWVSSTNYGYTF | TGTGCCAGCAGTGAATGGGTCAGCTCTACTAACTATGGCTACACCTTC
TRBJ1-1 | many | TRBV5-5 | . | CASSLVAGFNTEAFF | TGTGCCAGCAGCTTGGTTGCGGGATTCAACACTGAAGCTTTCTTT
TRBJ1-2 | many | TRBV6-2/TRBV6-3 | . | CASSPVGANYGYTF | TGTGCCAGCTCCCCGGTGGGGGCAAACTATGGCTACACCTTC
TRBJ1-1 | many | TRBV27 | . | CASSLSVDTEAFF | TGTGCCAGCAGTTTATCCGTTGACACTGAAGCTTTCTTT
TRBJ1-5 | . | TRBV9 | . | CASSSGGASNQPQHF | TGTGCCAGCAGCTCCGGGGGGGCCAGCAATCAGCCCCAGCATTTT
TRBJ2-7 | many | TRBV4-2 | TRBD1 | CASSQGGQGYEQYF | TGTGCCAGCAGCCAAGGGGGACAGGGGTACGAGCAGTACTTC
TRBJ2-7 | . | TRBV4-1 | . | CASSQGGDGYEQYF | TGCGCCAGCAGCCAAGGGGGGGATGGCTACGAGCAGTACTTC
TRBJ2-2 | . | TRBV3-1 | TRBD2 | CASSQGTSGRYGELFF | TGTGCCAGCAGCCAAGGGACTAGCGGGAGATACGGGGAGCTGTTTTTT
TRBJ1-2 | few | TRBV6-1 | . | CASSAGGYTF | TGTGCCAGCAGTGCTGGGGGCTACACCTTC
TRBJ1-1 | many | TRBV4-1 | . | CASSSVSRPTEAFF | TGCGCCAGCAGCAGCGTATCAAGGCCCACTGAAGCTTTCTTT
TRBJ2-7 | many | TRBV2 | TRBD2 | CASSVLGGWYF | TGTGCCAGCAGTGTTTTGGGGGGGTGGTACTTC
TRBJ2-2 | many | TRBV12-3/TRBV12-4 | . | CASRAGSRQTGELFF | TGTGCCAGCAGGGCCGGGTCTAGGCAAACCGGGGAGCTGTTTTTT
TRBJ2-7 | many | TRBV28 | TRBD2 | CASSLTPGREQYF | TGTGCCAGCAGTTTAACCCCCGGGAGGGAGCAGTACTTC
TRBJ2-4 | many | TRBV7-9 | . | CASSSKSGEAKNIQYF | TGTGCCAGCAGCTCGAAGTCCGGCGAGGCCAAAAACATTCAGTACTTC